What follows are 27 T cell receptor beta chains derived from one specimen sequenced in a study of T cell responses to AZD1222 COVID-19 vaccine. The data were produced by immunoSEQ multiplex PCR, yet TCRdb's version contains in-frame clones alone and is incomplete. The sample holds 130,000 or so clones, roughly 90% seen once. The sequences come from peripheral blood, collected on day 0 of AZD1222 vaccination. These receptors were collected from an adult in good health.

The chain recombines TRBV21-1 with TRBJ1-5; TRBD1 was called by the table and not checked on the DNA. TRBV21-1 is a documented pseudogene. CDR3 length equals 16 residues. The CDR3 nucleotides read TGTGCCAGCAGCATCAAACAGGGGGCGAGTCATCAGCCCCAGCATTTT. Its translation is CASSIKQGASHQPQHF.

The rearrangement joins TRBV4-2 to TRBJ1-1; weak D call: TRBD1 (5 bases). This CDR3 is 16 amino acids long. Germline CDR1 and CDR2: LGHNA and YNFKEQ. Trimming pared 1 base from V and 4 bases from J, leaving 16 bases between. CDR3 in DNA: TGTGCCAGCAGCCAAGTAGGATCGGGTGGGGGCACTGAAGCTTTCTTT. It specifies CASSQVGSGGGTEAFF.

The rearrangement links TRBV2 to TRBJ2-3; D is uncertain. Per the germline V gene, CDR1 is SNHLY and CDR2 is FYNNEI. V gave up 3 bases and J gave up 2 bases, with 12 bases separating them. This CDR3 contains 15 residues. CDR3 loop: CASSEPTDYTDTQYF. The DNA for the CDR3 is TGTGCCAGCAGTGAGCCTACAGATTACACAGATACGCAGTATTTT.

The rearrangement links TRBV23-1 to TRBJ1-1; maybe TRBD1 (5 bases). TRBV23-1 falls under the ORF class, with uncertain function. This CDR3 spans 16 amino acids. V gave up 1 base and J gave up 6 bases, with 18 bases separating them. CDR3 in amino acids: CASSQLGAWGGSEAFF. The CDR3 region has the DNA TGCGCCAGCAGTCAATTGGGTGCATGGGGGGGATCTGAAGCTTTCTTT.

This clone appeared a single time. The rearrangement joins TRBV18 to TRBJ2-5, with a tentative D call TRBD1 (6 bases). CDR1 is KGHSH, CDR2 LQKENI, per germline. The CDR3 covers 14 residues. Trimming took off 1 base at V and 5 bases at J, with 11 bases between the two ends. CDR3 protein: CASSPRRQGETQYF. The CDR3, as DNA: TGTGCCAGCTCACCACGCAGGCAGGGGGAGACCCAGTACTTC.

For this clone: Other DNA sequences in this specimen translate into the identical CDR3. The J gene is TRBJ2-1, the V gene TRBV30, with D perhaps matching TRBD1 or TRBD2 (5 bases each). The CDR3 covers 14 residues. Trimming cost V 0 bases and J 4 bases, with 10 bases left between them. Germline V CDR1 and CDR2: GTSNPN, SVGIG (reference sequence). The CDR3: CAWSVLGAYNEQFF. CDR3 nucleotides: TGTGCCTGGAGTGTACTCGGGGCTTACAATGAGCAGTTCTTC.

The V and J genes are TRBV3-1 (or the pseudogene TRBV3-2) and TRBJ2-7; no clear D gene. Looked up from germline, CDR1 is LGHDT and CDR2 is YNNKEL (reference sequence). With 3 bases removed from V and 7 bases from J, the gap between germline ends came to 10 bases. This CDR3 has 12 amino acids. CDR3 amino acids: CASSQGRVEQYF. The CDR3 DNA follows: TGTGCCAGCAGCCAGGGCCGCGTGGAGCAGTACTTC.

The gene calls are TRBV18 and TRBJ1-1; 9 bases agree with TRBD1. Germline lookup yields CDR1 KGHSH and CDR2 LQKENI. The CDR3 is 12 residues long. The ends lost 8 bases at V and 5 bases at J; junction bases unmatched: 3. CDR3 protein: CASGQGWTEAFF. DNA for the CDR3: TGTGCCAGCGGACAGGGGTGGACTGAAGCTTTCTTT.

The V and J genes are TRBV19 and TRBJ1-2; no clear D. The CDR3 contains 12 residues. Trimming took off 3 bases at V and 8 bases at J, with 10 bases between the two ends. Germline CDR1 is LNHDA and CDR2 is SQIVND (reference sequence). The CDR3 sequence: CASSITAGGYTF. DNA for the CDR3: TGTGCCAGTAGTATTACCGCCGGGGGCTACACCTTC. Complete variable domain (other parts from reference TRBV19 and TRBJ1-2): DGGITQSPKYLFRKEGQNVTLSCEQNLNHDAMYWYRQDPGQGLRLIYYSQIVNDFQKGDIAEGYSVSREKKESFPLTVTSAQKNPTAFYLCASSITAGGYTFGSGTRLTVV.

This chain joins TRBV19 and TRBJ2-7; D is uncertain. Germline V gene lookup returns CDR1 LNHDA and CDR2 SQIVND (reference sequence). V lost 6 bases to trimming and J lost 0 bases, with 15 bases between them. The CDR3 has 15 residues. In DNA form, the CDR3 reads TGTGCCAGTAGCCCTTTGGGCGGCCACTCCTACGAGCAGTACTTC. This sequence encodes CASSPLGGHSYEQYF.

V and J are TRBV6-1 and TRBJ2-4, with 15 positions matching TRBD2. The CDR3 extends over 16 amino acids. The V gene end was trimmed by 2 bases and the J gene end by 7 bases; junction bases not matched to a gene: 3. The germline gives CDR1 MNHNS, CDR2 SASEGT. The CDR3 DNA reads TGTGCCAGCAGTGAACTTGGGACTAGCGGGAGGAACATTCAGTACTTC. Encoded protein: CASSELGTSGRNIQYF.

The chain combines TRBV19 with TRBJ1-1; 8 bases line up with TRBD1. Germline V lookup: CDR1 LNHDA, CDR2 SQIVND (reference sequence). Germline trimming cut 7 bases from V and 1 base from J; bases unmatched to any gene: 8. The CDR3 totals 15 residues. The CDR3 is CASTWTGQGNTEAFF. The CDR3 bases are TGTGCCAGTACCTGGACAGGGCAGGGGAACACTGAAGCTTTCTTT.

The chain is built from TRBV6-1 and TRBJ2-4; D ambiguous. The CDR3 totals 16 residues. With 2 bases removed from V and 2 bases from J, the gap between germline ends came to 13 bases. Germline V CDR1 and CDR2: MNHNS, SASEGT. The CDR3 DNA reads TGTGCCAGCAGTGAATTGATAGGTTTGTCCAAAAACATTCAGTACTTC. It yields the protein CASSELIGLSKNIQYF.

The CDR3 here is CASSLISSGRATEQFF. The DNA of the CDR3 is TGTGCCAGCAGTTTAATTTCTAGCGGGAGGGCCACTGAGCAGTTCTTC. The genes are TRBV28 and TRBJ2-1; 12 bases agree with TRBD2. The V segment lost 2 bases and the J segment 9 bases; nucleotides outside the gene matches: 8. The CDR3 sequence is 16 residues long. The V gene's germline CDR1 is MDHEN and CDR2 SYDVKM.

This chain joins TRBV9 and TRBJ1-3; possibly TRBD1 for D (5 bases). V lost 2 bases to trimming and J lost 2 bases, with 11 bases between them. The CDR3 runs to 15 residues. Germline V gene lookup returns CDR1 SGDLS and CDR2 YYNGEE. The CDR3 DNA reads as TGTGCCAGCAGCGTCACTACAGGTACTGGAAACACCATATATTTT. It translates to CASSVTTGTGNTIYF.

V and J are TRBV27 and TRBJ2-5; D may be TRBD1 or TRBD2 (5 bases each). V lost 8 bases and J lost 5, with 18 bases in between. The CDR3 covers 14 residues. Looked up from germline, CDR1 is MNHEY and CDR2 is SMNVEV (reference sequence). The CDR3 sequence is CASVPLGDGETQYF. CDR3 coding DNA: TGTGCCAGCGTACCGCTGGGGGATGGGGAGACCCAGTACTTC.

V usage is TRBV6-5 and J usage is TRBJ1-2; D is possibly TRBD1 (6 bases). The CDR3 is made up of 13 amino acids. V shed 5 bases and J shed 8 bases, with 15 bases lying between them. The germline gives CDR1 MNHEY, CDR2 SVGAGI. CDR3 nucleotides: TGTGCCAGCAGTAATACGGTGGACAGAGGCTACACCTTC. Protein product: CASSNTVDRGYTF.

The chain links TRBV7-8 to TRBJ1-5; D possibly corresponds to TRBD1 (6 bases). V lost 5 bases and J 6 bases, leaving 14 bases between the germline ends. Per germline, CDR1 SGHVS and CDR2 FQNEAQ. This CDR3 region has 14 residues. CDR3 region: CASSVIQGIQPQHF. The CDR3 nucleotides read TGTGCCAGCAGCGTAATACAGGGAATTCAGCCCCAGCATTTT.

This chain connects TRBV5-6 to TRBJ2-7; TRBD2 matches at 13 bases. This CDR3 has 16 amino acids. Germline CDR1 is SGHDT and CDR2 is YYEEEE. V lost 0 bases and J lost 3; bases outside the gene matches: 3. This chain's CDR3 is CASSLGGLAGVYEQYF. The CDR3 nucleotides are TGTGCCAGCAGCTTGGGAGGACTAGCGGGAGTCTACGAGCAGTACTTC.

The chain combines TRBV6-2 or TRBV6-3 with TRBJ2-3; D unclear. The length of the CDR3 is 17 residues. Germline CDR1 and CDR2: MNHEY and SVGEGT. The V end was cut by 4 bases, the J end by 0 bases, with 17 bases between. CDR3 in DNA: TGTGCCAGCAGTTTAGGGCCCCCCCCCGGGAGCACAGATACGCAGTATTTT. It is translated as CASSLGPPPGSTDTQYF.

This clone was observed a few times. CDR3: CASSPGEHTGELFF. CDR3 coding DNA: TGTGCCAGCAGTCCAGGGGAACACACCGGGGAGCTGTTTTTT. V and J are TRBV6-5 and TRBJ2-2, with D possibly matching TRBD1 (6 bases). Germline lookup yields CDR1 MNHEY and CDR2 SVGAGI. V was pared by 5 bases and J by 3 bases, with 10 bases between. The CDR3 is made up of 14 amino acids.

This rearrangement joins TRBV6-5 to TRBJ1-2, with unresolved D. CDR1 MNHEY and CDR2 SVGAGI come from the germline V gene. This CDR3 is built from 13 residues. Trimming shortened V by 2 bases and J by 3 bases, and 7 bases separated the two germline ends. The CDR3 sequence is CASSYTDHYGYTF. CDR3 bases: TGTGCCAGCAGTTACACGGATCACTATGGCTACACCTTC.

The chain employs TRBV9 and TRBJ2-1; D unresolved. The CDR3 length is 15 residues. CDR1 and CDR2 from the germline V gene are SGDLS and YYNGEE. V was pared by 3 bases and J by 0 bases, with 10 bases between. CDR3 DNA: TGTGCCAGCAGCGCACACCCGTTCTCCTACAATGAGCAGTTCTTC. The encoded protein is CASSAHPFSYNEQFF.

This sequence joins TRBV7-8 and TRBJ1-6; D possibly corresponds to TRBD1 (5 bases). The CDR3 consists of 15 residues. V was pared by 6 bases and J by 4 bases, with 13 bases between. From germline, CDR1 is SGHVS and CDR2 FQNEAQ. DNA of the CDR3: TGTGCCAGCAGGCCCGTAGGGGATTATAATTCACCCCTCCACTTT. As protein: CASRPVGDYNSPLHF.

The rearrangement joins TRBV5-1 to TRBJ1-1; 7 bases line up with TRBD1. Germline V CDR1 and CDR2: SGHRS, YFSETQ. Trimming at V came to 4 bases and at J to 6 bases, leaving 15 bases not matched to a gene. The CDR3 has 16 amino acids. CDR3 sequence: CASSLGATTGTSEAFF. In nucleotides, the CDR3 is TGCGCCAGCAGCCTCGGGGCCACGACAGGGACCTCTGAAGCTTTCTTT.

V is TRBV7-6 and J is TRBJ2-3; TRBD2 matches at 10 bases. Trimming at V came to 7 bases and at J to 1 base, leaving 8 bases not matched to a gene. The CDR3 loop spans 16 amino acids. The V gene's germline CDR1 is SGHVS and CDR2 FNYEAQ. DNA for the CDR3: TGTGCCAGCACCAAACGGACTAGCGGAGGCACAGATACGCAGTATTTT. It codes for CASTKRTSGGTDTQYF. The variable domain in full, with the rest retrieved from reference TRBV7-6 and TRBJ2-3, is GAGVSQSPRYKVTKRGQDVALRCDPISGHVSLYWYRQALGQGPEFLTYFNYEAQQDKSGLPNDRFSAERPEGSISTLTIQRTEQRDSAMYRCASTKRTSGGTDTQYFGPGTRLTVL.

The V call is TRBV10-3, the J call TRBJ1-2, with a tentative D call TRBD1 (6 bases). Germline CDR1 reads ENHRY; CDR2 reads SYGVKD. The CDR3 runs 15 residues. V lost 0 bases, J lost 4 bases, and 12 bases lay in between. The CDR3 loop reads CAISESGQGPYGYTF. The CDR3 bases are TGTGCCATCAGTGAGTCGGGGCAGGGGCCCTATGGCTACACCTTC.